Sequencing of this T cell receptor beta chain was carried out in a study of response to subunit inactivated influenza vaccine. General study findings and limits: A suggestion made by the authors is that each seasonal influenza vaccination recruits few new T cells.

TCRdb re-analysed the RT-PCR reads in MiXCR, keeping a single row per CDR3 protein. The data hold a few hundred thousand distinct CDR3 sequences, with 14% observed a single time. About this clonotype: What it recognizes is unknown.

The germline V gene has CDR1 SGHDT and CDR2 YYEEEE. The CDR3 sequence is 14 residues long. V lost 3 bases to trimming and J lost 5 bases, with 14 bases between them. The sequences come from PBMCs from blood, collected 11 to 12 days after vaccination. The V and J genes are TRBV5-6 and TRBJ2-5; D is perhaps TRBD1 (6 bases). The sequence was obtained from a middle-aged man who received an inactivated influenza vaccine. The CDR3 DNA follows: TGTGCCAGCAGCTCGTCGGACCAGGGGGAGACCCAGTACTTC. Its protein is CASSSSDQGETQYF.